These 25 T cell receptor beta chains were sequenced from one sample in a study of shared clonotypes between healthy human individuals (dated by TCRdb to 2019 to 2021). Libraries came from the immunoSEQ multiplex PCR assay. Here the immuneACCESS table is served through TCRdb, limited to in-frame sequences with V and J called. Missing clones are a known gap in these copies; in checked studies unresolved V genes cover under half, and the rest lacks a known reason. The sample includes some 2,000,000 clones, with less than 95% observed a single time. Roughly 1% of the sample is in the top ten clones. For the CD8 naive samples, CD45RO-negative cells were positively selected for CCR7, yielding a CD45RA+CCR7+ population from which TemRA cells were excluded. The source material was naive CD8+ T cells sorted from blood. The cell subset or site label, as the study defines it: CD45RA+CCR7+. These TCRs come from a young man in good health.

The table lists this clone with a count of one. The chain is built from TRBV19 and TRBJ2-1, with 7 bases fitting TRBD1. Trimming at V came to 10 bases and at J to 4 bases, leaving 4 bases not matched to a gene. The CDR3 runs 12 residues. Germline CDR1 is LNHDA and CDR2 is SQIVND (reference sequence). CDR3 residues: CATSQGYNEQFF. The CDR3 coding sequence is TGTGCCACTTCACAGGGGTACAATGAGCAGTTCTTC.

This chain joins TRBV4-1 and TRBJ2-3; D is perhaps TRBD2 (6 bases). This CDR3 is 14 amino acids long. CDR1 is MGHRA, CDR2 YSYEKL, per germline. Trimming cost V 2 bases and J 3 bases, with 9 bases left between them. CDR3 amino acids: CASSQTGVTDTQYF. The CDR3 coding sequence is TGCGCCAGCAGCCAAACGGGAGTTACAGATACGCAGTATTTT.

This CDR3 reads CASRASLGGGDGYNEQFF. The CDR3 DNA sequence: TGCGCCAGCAGGGCCTCCTTGGGCGGGGGGGATGGTTACAATGAGCAGTTCTTC. The chain has TRBV10-2 and TRBJ2-1; 9 bases are a match to TRBD2. V was clipped by 6 bases and J by 4 bases; unmatched bases: 16. Germline values: CDR1 WSHSY, CDR2 SAAADI. The CDR3 spans 18 residues.

This clone came up once. The V and J genes are TRBV30 and TRBJ2-3, with D possibly matching TRBD2 (5 bases). The germline V gene encodes CDR1 GTSNPN and CDR2 SVGIG (reference sequence). CDR3 length: 14 residues. V was clipped by 1 base and J by 0 bases, with 8 bases between them. This CDR3 is CAWSELVSTDTQYF. In DNA, the CDR3 is TGTGCCTGGAGTGAACTAGTCAGCACAGATACGCAGTATTTT.

This rearrangement joins TRBV4-3 to TRBJ2-3; tentatively, D is TRBD2 (6 bases). CDR3 length: 17 amino acids. Germline values: CDR1 LGHNA, CDR2 YSLEER. The V and J ends lost 0 bases and 1 base respectively, with 14 bases between them. The CDR3 region has the DNA TGCGCCAGCAGCCAAGACTTGGAGGGATGGGGCACAGATACGCAGTATTTT. It is translated as CASSQDLEGWGTDTQYF.

The rearrangement uses TRBV5-6 and TRBJ2-2, with 7 bases that match TRBD1. Germline V gene data show CDR1 as SGHDT and CDR2 as YYEEEE. This CDR3 spans 15 amino acids. The J segment lost 6 bases and the V segment lost 3 bases, leaving 8 bases of the junction unmatched. The CDR3 loop reads CASSSWDRPPGELFF. CDR3 in DNA: TGTGCCAGCAGCTCATGGGACAGACCGCCCGGGGAGCTGTTTTTT.

V gene TRBV4-3 combines with J gene TRBJ1-1; weak D call: TRBD1 (6 bases). The CDR3 contains 17 residues. Germline assignment: CDR1 LGHNA and CDR2 YSLEER. The V end was cut by 1 base, the J end by 3 bases, with 18 bases between. The CDR3 DNA sequence: TGCGCCAGCAGCCAAGGGGCAGGGGCTCGCGGGGACACTGAAGCTTTCTTT. It encodes CASSQGAGARGDTEAFF.

The gene calls are TRBV4-3 and TRBJ2-3; 14 bases agree with TRBD2. Trimming took 4 bases from V and 4 from J; bases not matched to a gene: 7. Germline loops: CDR1 LGHNA, CDR2 YSLEER. The CDR3 length is 17 residues. The CDR3: CASSPGLAGVIPDTQYF. The CDR3 region has the DNA TGCGCCAGCAGCCCGGGACTAGCGGGAGTTATCCCAGATACGCAGTATTTT.

The rearrangement uses TRBV6-1 and TRBJ1-1; D ambiguous. The V end lost 3 bases, the J end lost 6 bases, and 14 bases lay between the germline ends. Germline assignment: CDR1 MNHNS and CDR2 SASEGT. The CDR3 has 14 amino acids. The CDR3 region has the DNA TGTGCCAGCAGTGATTTTTCGGGTGGCGCTGAAGCTTTCTTT. This translates into CASSDFSGGAEAFF.

This chain links TRBV28 with TRBJ1-1; D is uncertain. The length of the CDR3 is 14 residues. CDR1 and CDR2 from the germline V gene are MDHEN and SYDVKM. Trimming pared 4 bases from V and 0 bases from J, leaving 9 bases between. CDR3: CASSSMIMNTEAFF. CDR3 nucleotide sequence: TGTGCCAGCAGTTCCATGATTATGAACACTGAAGCTTTCTTT.

The CDR3 protein is CASSEEWGGYTEAFF. DNA of the CDR3: TGCGCCAGCAGTGAGGAGTGGGGGGGCTACACTGAAGCTTTCTTT. V gene TRBV10-2 combines with J gene TRBJ1-1; maybe TRBD1 (6 bases). Germline V CDR1 and CDR2: WSHSY, SAAADI. V dropped 2 bases and J dropped 3 bases, with 13 bases sitting between them. The CDR3 totals 15 residues.

The CDR3 here is CSVLTGPYEQYF. CDR3 coding DNA: TGCAGCGTACTGACAGGGCCTTACGAGCAGTACTTC. The chain uses TRBV29-1 and TRBJ2-7; 7 positions agree with TRBD1. This CDR3 spans 12 amino acids. Germline V gene data show CDR1 as SQVTM and CDR2 as ANQGSEA. The V segment lost 6 bases and the J segment 4 bases; nucleotides outside the gene matches: 6.

The genes are TRBV7-8 and TRBJ2-1; possible D gene TRBD2, 6 bases. The germline gives CDR1 SGHVS, CDR2 FQNEAQ. This CDR3 is built from 15 residues. Trimming left V 1 base short and J 3 bases short, with 10 bases between. CDR3: CASSLVSSDYNEQFF. CDR3 nucleotides: TGTGCCAGCAGCTTAGTCTCTAGCGACTACAATGAGCAGTTCTTC.

V usage is TRBV10-3 and J usage is TRBJ2-7; D may be TRBD1 or TRBD2 (5 bases each). V dropped 4 bases and J dropped 3 bases, with 19 bases sitting between them. The germline CDR1 and CDR2 sequences are ENHRY and SYGVKD. The CDR3 runs to 16 residues. For the CDR3, the DNA is TGTGCCATCAGTGCCCCCGAAACGGGGACCCACTACGAGCAGTACTTC. Protein product: CAISAPETGTHYEQYF.

CDR3 DNA sequence: TGTGCCAGCAGTGAGATGAGCATTGTACCCCTCCACTTT. The encoded protein is CASSEMSIVPLHF. V is TRBV2 and J is TRBJ1-6; D is unresolved. CDR3 length: 13 residues. Germline V gives CDR1 SNHLY, CDR2 FYNNEI. The V end was cut by 3 bases, the J end by 12 bases, with 12 bases between.

V gene TRBV6-6 combines with J gene TRBJ2-5, with a tentative D call TRBD1 (5 bases). Trimming removed 8 bases from V and 5 bases from J, with 15 bases in between. The CDR3 totals 13 residues. Germline-derived CDR1 and CDR2 are MNHNY and SVGAGI (reference sequence). The CDR3 DNA reads as TGTGCCAGCCATCGGCAGCACAGGGAGACCCAGTACTTC. This sequence encodes CASHRQHRETQYF.

This clone occurred once. This chain uses TRBV10-3 with TRBJ1-4, with D hard to call. Germline CDR1 ENHRY, CDR2 SYGVKD. The CDR3 extends over 14 amino acids. V shed 10 bases and J shed 2 bases, with 14 bases lying between them. CDR3 DNA: TGTGCCACCGAAGACCCCGGCACTAATGAAAAACTGTTTTTT. Protein: CATEDPGTNEKLFF.

The chain couples TRBV9 to TRBJ2-7; TRBD2 aligns across 11 bases. CDR3 size: 16 residues. The V segment lost 0 bases and the J segment 3 bases; nucleotides outside the gene matches: 5. The germline gives CDR1 SGDLS, CDR2 YYNGEE. In DNA form, the CDR3 reads TGTGCCAGCAGCGTAGGTCCAGGACTAGCGGGCTACGAGCAGTACTTC. It translates to CASSVGPGLAGYEQYF.

A remark on this clone: The sample holds other DNA sequences that translate to the same CDR3. The chain is built from TRBV27 and TRBJ2-7, with D perhaps TRBD1 or TRBD2 (5 bases each). CDR1 is MNHEY and CDR2 is SMNVEV in the germline V gene (reference sequence). V lost 3 bases, J lost 1 base, and 7 bases lay in between. The CDR3 spans 13 residues. Here the CDR3 DNA reads TGTGCCAGCAGTTTCAGGGAGTCCTACGAGCAGTACTTC. As protein: CASSFRESYEQYF.

As for this clone: Different DNA sequences within this sample yield the same CDR3. V and J are TRBV11-2 and TRBJ2-3, with a tentative D call TRBD2 (5 bases). This CDR3 contains 12 residues. In germline, CDR1 is SGHAT, CDR2 FQNNGV. Trimming left V 4 bases short and J 6 bases short, with 8 bases between. The CDR3, as DNA: TGTGCCAGCAGCTCCTCGGGGGATACGCAGTATTTT. The encoded protein is CASSSSGDTQYF.

The chain uses TRBV19 and TRBJ1-1; 7 bases line up with TRBD1. The J segment lost 4 bases and the V segment lost 7 bases, leaving 9 bases of the junction unmatched. Germline lookup yields CDR1 LNHDA and CDR2 SQIVND (reference sequence). This CDR3 has 14 residues. CDR3 residues: CASTSHRDSTEAFF. The CDR3 DNA follows: TGTGCCAGTACCTCCCACAGGGACAGCACTGAAGCTTTCTTT.

The chain combines TRBV5-4 with TRBJ2-3; D is ambiguous. The V gene lost 5 bases and the J gene lost 4 bases, with 11 bases spanning the gap. The V gene's germline CDR1 is SGHNT and CDR2 YYREEE (reference sequence). The CDR3 contains 13 residues. CDR3 sequence (DNA): TGTGCCAGCAGATCGTCATATCCAGATACGCAGTATTTT. Protein product: CASRSSYPDTQYF.

The CDR3: CASSPDSSETQYF. The CDR3 region has the DNA TGTGCCAGCAGCCCGGACAGCTCGGAGACCCAGTACTTC. The chain carries TRBV11-1 and TRBJ2-5; D is possibly TRBD1 (6 bases). V lost 5 bases and J 5 bases, leaving 12 bases between the germline ends. This CDR3 is 13 amino acids long. Germline V gene sequence: CDR1 SGHAT, CDR2 FQDESV (reference sequence).

The chain is built from TRBV7-9 and TRBJ1-2; perhaps TRBD1 as D (5 bases). CDR3 length: 18 amino acids. The V end was cut by 1 base, the J end by 3 bases, with 21 bases between. Germline CDR1 and CDR2: SEHNR and FQNEAQ (reference sequence). CDR3 DNA: TGTGCCAGCAGCTTAGGTATAGGTGTGGGGGAGCTCGACTATGGCTACACCTTC. Protein product: CASSLGIGVGELDYGYTF. Full variable domain (missing parts from reference TRBV7-9 and TRBJ1-2): DTGVSQNPRHKITKRGQNVTFRCDPISEHNRLYWYRQTLGQGPEFLTYFQNEAQLEKSRLLSDRFSAERPKGSFSTLEIQRTEQGDSAMYLCASSLGIGVGELDYGYTFGSGTRLTVV.

On this clone itself: This same CDR3 is encoded by further DNA sequences in the sample. The chain joins TRBV5-5 to TRBJ2-7, with D tentatively TRBD1 (6 bases). Germline V gives CDR1 SGHKS, CDR2 YYEKEE (reference sequence). V lost 0 bases to trimming and J lost 2 bases, with 6 bases between them. This CDR3 has 13 amino acids. The CDR3 coding sequence is TGTGCCAGCAGCTTGGACAGGGCCTACGAGCAGTACTTC. Protein: CASSLDRAYEQYF.